This T cell receptor beta chain was documented in a study of T-cell memory formation after mild COVID-19. At the level of the study: The study found TCR clusters largely donor specific.

Germline V gene sequence: CDR1 SGHRS, CDR2 YFSETQ. After removal of 3 bases from V and 0 bases from J, the junction contained 4 bases not matched to a gene. CDR3 size: 16 residues. Each CDR3 protein is one row after TCRdb ran MiXCR on the 5' RACE reads. The table has some 150,000 distinct CDR3 sequences, 15% to 20% seen once. V and J are TRBV5-1 and TRBJ2-3, with TRBD1 matching 10 bases. The sequencing input was PBMCs or a T cell subset sorted from them (not recorded which). This TCR was recovered from an adult woman who had mild COVID-19 (a few samples of this study predate the infection). Cell type and time point are not known. The DNA for the CDR3 is TGCGCCAGCAGCTGGACAGGGGGAAGCAGCACAGATACGCAGTATTTT. Its protein is CASSWTGGSSTDTQYF.